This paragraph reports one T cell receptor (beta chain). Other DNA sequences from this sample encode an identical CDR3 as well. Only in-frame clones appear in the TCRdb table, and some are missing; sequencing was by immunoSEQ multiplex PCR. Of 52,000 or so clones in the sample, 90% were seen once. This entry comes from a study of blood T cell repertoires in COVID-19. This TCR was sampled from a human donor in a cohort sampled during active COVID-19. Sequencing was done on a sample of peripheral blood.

The CDR3 spells CASSLQETQYF. In nucleotides, the CDR3 is TGCGCCAGCAGCCTCCAAGAGACCCAGTACTTC. V and J are TRBV5-1 and TRBJ2-5; D not resolved. Germline-derived CDR1 and CDR2 are SGHRS and YFSETQ. The CDR3 sequence is 11 residues long. V was trimmed by 4 bases and J by 1 base, leaving 2 bases between them.